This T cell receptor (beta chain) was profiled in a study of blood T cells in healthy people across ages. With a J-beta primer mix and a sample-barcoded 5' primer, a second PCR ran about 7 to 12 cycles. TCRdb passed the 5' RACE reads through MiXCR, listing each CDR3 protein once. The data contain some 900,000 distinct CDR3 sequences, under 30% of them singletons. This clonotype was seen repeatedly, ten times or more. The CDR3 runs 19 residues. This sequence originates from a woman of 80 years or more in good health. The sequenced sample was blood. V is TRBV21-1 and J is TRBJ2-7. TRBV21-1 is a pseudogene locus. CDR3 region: CASSKVGGGGGLELYEQYF. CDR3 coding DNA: TGTGCCAGCAGCAAAGTTGGTGGTGGCGGTGGTCTAGAGCTATACGAGCAGTACTTC.